These 18 T cell receptor beta chains were sequenced from one sample in a study of beta chain features in type 1 diabetes. Study outcomes and limitations: For Type 1 diabetes patients, all four CD4+ subsets carried TCRB CDR3s that were moderately but significantly shorter.

Every bit of the isolated RNA underwent reverse transcription, so sequencing read expressed TCRB transcripts. Clones were sequenced by immunoSEQ multiplex PCR, and TCRdb holds only the in-frame ones, with some missing. The repertoire consists of hundreds of thousands of clones, with over 11% occurring once and the leading ten covering around 0.04%. Their antigens are not known. Sequencing was performed on naive CD4+ T cells from blood. The receptors were gathered from a man between 18 and 35 years old with type 1 diabetes.

The chain links TRBV5-6 to TRBJ2-1; D perhaps matches TRBD1 (5 bases). Germline V gives CDR1 SGHDT, CDR2 YYEEEE. V lost 1 base to trimming and J lost 6 bases, with 14 bases between them. The length of the CDR3 is 15 residues. The CDR3 reads CASSLFPREFNEQFF. CDR3 in DNA: TGTGCCAGCAGCTTGTTTCCCAGGGAATTCAATGAGCAGTTCTTC. Drawing the rest from reference TRBV5-6 and TRBJ2-1, the complete variable domain is DAGVTQSPTHLIKTRGQQVTLRCSPKSGHDTVSWYQQALGQGPQFIFQYYEEEERQRGNFPDRFSGHQFPNYSSELNVNALLLGDSALYLCASSLFPREFNEQFFGPGTRLTVL.

V is TRBV30 and J is TRBJ1-1, with D tentatively TRBD1 (6 bases). The V end was cut by 0 bases, the J end by 9 bases, with 14 bases between. The CDR3 loop spans 13 amino acids. Germline V lookup: CDR1 GTSNPN, CDR2 SVGIG (reference sequence). DNA for the CDR3: TGTGCCTGGAGTGTACGGGGAGGGGGAAAAGCTTTCTTT. Translation: CAWSVRGGGKAFF.

This chain joins TRBV7-9 and TRBJ1-5; D not resolved. The CDR3 covers 14 residues. Trimming shortened V by 5 bases and J by 0 bases, and 8 bases separated the two germline ends. Germline V CDR1 and CDR2: SEHNR, FQNEAQ (reference sequence). CDR3 coding DNA: TGTGCCAGCAGCCCCCCCTATAGCAATCAGCCCCAGCATTTT. Residues: CASSPPYSNQPQHF.

There are a few counts of this clone. The sample contains more than one DNA sequence encoding this CDR3. The chain couples TRBV5-1 to TRBJ1-1, with a possible D match to TRBD1 (5 bases). Germline V gene sequence: CDR1 SGHRS, CDR2 YFSETQ. V was shortened by 3 bases and J by 0 bases, with 6 bases between the two germline ends. The CDR3 covers 13 residues. The CDR3 loop reads CASSSGMNTEAFF. The CDR3 nucleotides read TGCGCCAGCAGCTCAGGGATGAACACTGAAGCTTTCTTT.

This rearrangement joins TRBV28 to TRBJ1-2; perhaps TRBD1 as D (6 bases). The V and J ends lost 1 base and 4 bases respectively, with 16 bases between them. This CDR3 comprises 16 residues. Germline CDR1 MDHEN, CDR2 SYDVKM. The CDR3 DNA follows: TGTGCCAGCAGTTTATTCGGTGTGGGGGCCGTCTATGGCTACACCTTC. Encoded protein: CASSLFGVGAVYGYTF.

This clone has only a few counts. Other DNA sequences from this sample encode an identical CDR3 as well. V gene TRBV29-1 combines with J gene TRBJ1-3; the D gene is possibly TRBD1 (5 bases). The length of the CDR3 is 12 residues. Germline values: CDR1 SQVTM, CDR2 ANQGSEA. Trimming shortened V by 6 bases and J by 1 base, and 7 bases separated the two germline ends. CDR3 region: CSVQVSGNTIYF. Written as DNA, the CDR3 is TGCAGCGTACAGGTATCTGGAAACACCATATATTTT.

The CDR3 spells CASGRIPNTGELFF. The DNA of the CDR3 is TGTGCCAGCGGACGGATACCGAACACCGGGGAGCTGTTTTTT. The rearrangement uses TRBV6-5 and TRBJ2-2, with unresolved D. The CDR3 runs 14 residues. Germline V gene sequence: CDR1 MNHEY, CDR2 SVGAGI. Trimming cost V 8 bases and J 0 bases, with 10 bases left between them.

The V call is TRBV28, the J call TRBJ1-4; D ambiguous. Trimming stripped 7 bases from V and 3 bases from J, with 15 bases between. Germline V gene lookup returns CDR1 MDHEN and CDR2 SYDVKM. This CDR3 contains 15 residues. CDR3 residues: CASTIGGLANEKLFF. The CDR3 nucleotides read TGTGCCAGCACCATAGGAGGGTTGGCTAATGAAAAACTGTTTTTT.

The chain uses TRBV9 and TRBJ1-2; 8 nucleotides line up with TRBD1. J was trimmed by 7 bases and V by 3 bases; bases with no gene match: 11. CDR3 size: 15 residues. Germline V lookup: CDR1 SGDLS, CDR2 YYNGEE. Written as DNA, the CDR3 is TGTGCCAGCAGCGCATCAGGGGGCTTGTTTGGTGGCTACACCTTC. Residues: CASSASGGLFGGYTF.

The V call is TRBV2, the J call TRBJ2-3; D is unresolved. The CDR3 is made up of 15 amino acids. V lost 6 bases, J lost 0 bases, and 13 bases lay in between. CDR1 SNHLY and CDR2 FYNNEI come from the germline V gene. CDR3 loop: CASRGTDSSTDTQYF. CDR3 coding DNA: TGTGCCAGCAGGGGCACAGACTCTAGCACAGATACGCAGTATTTT.

The rearrangement uses TRBV7-2 and TRBJ2-3; tentatively, D is TRBD1 or TRBD2 (5 bases each). Germline CDR1 SGHTA, CDR2 FQGNSA. V was trimmed by 1 base and J by 4 bases, leaving 18 bases between them. This CDR3 comprises 17 residues. The CDR3, as DNA: TGTGCCAGCAGCTTAGAGATCCGGGACGCGGAGGCAGATACGCAGTATTTT. Its translation is CASSLEIRDAEADTQYF.

This chain joins TRBV30 and TRBJ2-7, with TRBD1 matching over 10 bases. V was clipped by 8 bases and J by 2 bases; unmatched bases: 6. The CDR3 length is 13 residues. The germline V gene has CDR1 GTSNPN and CDR2 SVGIG (reference sequence). For the CDR3, the DNA is TGTGCCCCGATGACAGGGGGCGCCTACGAGCAGTACTTC. Translated, it gives CAPMTGGAYEQYF.

This clone was observed a handful of times. The gene calls are TRBV5-4 and TRBJ2-3; 12 bases line up with TRBD2. Germline V gene sequence: CDR1 SGHNT, CDR2 YYREEE (reference sequence). The trim removed 0 bases at V and 4 bases at J, leaving 3 bases unmatched. This CDR3 has 16 amino acids. Here the CDR3 DNA reads TGTGCCAGCAGCTTGGAACTAGCGGGAGGAGCAGATACGCAGTATTTT. As protein: CASSLELAGGADTQYF.

There are a few counts of this clone. V gene TRBV28 combines with J gene TRBJ1-6; tentatively, D is TRBD1 (6 bases). V lost 6 bases and J lost 10, with 16 bases in between. The CDR3 runs 14 residues. Germline values: CDR1 MDHEN, CDR2 SYDVKM. DNA of the CDR3: TGTGCCAGCAGAACCGGGACAACCGAATCACCCCTCCACTTT. Protein sequence: CASRTGTTESPLHF. Complete variable domain (other parts from reference TRBV28 and TRBJ1-6): DVKVTQSSRYLVKRTGEKVFLECVQDMDHENMFWYRQDPGLGLRLIYFSYDVKMKEKGDIPEGYSVSREKKERFSLILESASTNQTSMYLCASRTGTTESPLHFGNGTRLTVT.

This rearrangement joins TRBV7-9 to TRBJ1-1; D not certain. This CDR3 contains 13 residues. Germline V gene lookup returns CDR1 SEHNR and CDR2 FQNEAQ (reference sequence). V was cut by 6 bases and J by 1 base, with 9 bases left in between. The CDR3 DNA sequence: TGTGCCAGCAGACCCGGATCGAACACTGAAGCTTTCTTT. Translation gives CASRPGSNTEAFF.

This clone was found a few times. V and J are TRBV5-4 and TRBJ2-1, with 11 bases fitting TRBD2. This CDR3 comprises 13 residues. Losses at the gene ends were 4 bases for V and 12 bases for J; bases not matched to a gene: 6. CDR1 and CDR2 from the germline V gene are SGHNT and YYREEE (reference sequence). CDR3 residues: CASSQTSGEGQFF. CDR3 DNA sequence: TGTGCCAGCAGCCAGACTAGCGGGGAGGGGCAGTTCTTC. Full variable domain (missing parts from reference TRBV5-4 and TRBJ2-1): ETGVTQSPTHLIKTRGQQVTLRCSSQSGHNTVSWYQQALGQGPQFIFQYYREEENGRGNFPPRFSGLQFPNYSSELNVNALELDDSALYLCASSQTSGEGQFFGPGTRLTVL.

This clone was counted a few times. The chain joins TRBV19 to TRBJ2-3; possibly TRBD2 for D (5 bases). Trimming removed 10 bases at V and 2 bases at J, with 10 bases between. The CDR3 is 12 amino acids. CDR1 and CDR2 (germline): LNHDA, SQIVND (reference sequence). CDR3 region: CATTGYTDTQYF. CDR3 nucleotide sequence: TGTGCCACAACGGGGTACACAGATACGCAGTATTTT.

The chain has TRBV18 and TRBJ2-1; D is undetermined. Per germline, CDR1 KGHSH and CDR2 LQKENI. There are 16 residues in the CDR3. V lost 1 base to trimming and J lost 7 bases, with 17 bases between them. CDR3 DNA sequence: TGTGCCAGCTCACCACGCGGCGGACCGGGCGGTAATGAGCAGTTCTTC. Encoded protein: CASSPRGGPGGNEQFF.